This entry describes one TCR beta chain. Its antigen specificity is not known. No qualities accompany the bases; no much larger clone lies one base away. Patients with autoimmune disease history or receiving systemic immunosuppression were excluded from the trial. In every dose cohort, peripheral blood was drawn for TCR sequencing at baseline, cycle 4 day 1, and cycle 7 day 1. Samples were obtained from an open-label, multicenter, first-in-human phase I dose-escalation trial of ivuxolimab. Adults with locally advanced or metastatic head and neck squamous cell, hepatocellular, melanoma or renal cell carcinoma were enrolled in the trial. Before TCR sequencing, CD4+ and CD8+ T cells were separately sorted from peripheral blood. To sequence the TCRbeta CDR3 region, genomic DNA was isolated from the sorted cells. The immunoSEQ Assay was used to sequence the TCRbeta CDR3 regions. TCRdb took over this immuneACCESS table, retaining in-frame rearrangements with V and J assigned. Such tables are incomplete; in checked studies, under half of the missing clones stem from an unresolved V gene, and the remainder is unexplained. This sample has about 91,000 clones in its table, and approximately 89% of those were observed once. The ten largest clones capture 3.5% to 5.5% of the sample.

This record belongs to a study of OX40 agonist ivuxolimab in advanced cancers. Background for the entire study: Ivuxolimab, which targeted the costimulatory receptor OX40 (CD134), was an agonistic, fully human IgG2 monoclonal antibody. Intravenous ivuxolimab was administered to patients every 2 weeks at six dose levels: 0.01, 0.1, 0.3, 1.5, 3 and 10 mg/kg. Of the approximately 53 patients in dose escalation, about 20 had hepatocellular carcinoma, some 15 had melanoma, 9 had renal cell carcinoma and 9 had head and neck cancer. The dose-escalation cohort was around 83% male with a mean age of about 65 years, ranging from roughly 23 to 79. Patients were allowed to have had prior anti-PD-1, anti-PD-L1 or anti-CTLA-4 therapy, and approximately 40% of the dose-escalation patients had been treated with checkpoint inhibitors. Partial responses occurred in three dose-escalation patients: two with cutaneous melanoma and one with hepatocellular carcinoma. Peripheral TCRbeta sequencing was intended to test whether TCR sequence diversity was altered and clonal T-cell expansion was caused by ivuxolimab. The paper describes the monotherapy dose-escalation part (N ≈ 49 patients) of the phase I trial of ivuxolimab.

The study at large found these results: Low levels of normalized T-cell clonal expansion were also seen in some nonresponding patients. After ivuxolimab, expanded clones were on average more numerous among CD8+ T cells than among CD4+ T cells. The antigen specificity of the clonally expanded peripheral T cells was not determined. In the 0.1-3.0 mg/kg groups, partial responders were among the patients with the lowest normalized peripheral clonal expansion, particularly in CD8+ T cells. At doses of 0.1 to 3.0 mg/kg, clonal expansion of both CD4+ and CD8+ T cells in blood was seen between baseline and week 6.

This sample comprised CD4+ or CD8+ T cells sorted from blood, obtained in a trial of the OX40 agonist ivuxolimab. The source is an adult with an advanced solid tumor such as melanoma, head and neck, liver or kidney cancer.

The nucleotides read TGCGCCAGCAGCTTTGCGGCGGGAGGCTACGAGCAGTACTTC. Its protein reads: CASSFAAGGYEQYF. The receptor chain draws on TRBV5-1 and TRBJ2-7; 8 bases in the middle match TRBD2. The germline V and J ends show losses of 2 bases and 3 bases respectively, and no gene match explains 4 bases of the junction. The germline V gene provides CDR1 SGHRS and CDR2 YFSETQ. The CDR3 goes from the cysteine to the phenylalanine over 14 residues. Here the CDR3 DNA is all that survives: 42 bases in frame from base 1. Supplemented by the reference TRBV5-1 and TRBJ2-7 proteins around the CDR3, the complete variable domain is KAGVTQTPRYLIKTRGQQVTLSCSPISGHRSVSWYQQTPGQGLQFLFEYFSETQRNKGNFPGRFSGRQFSNSRSEMNVSTLELGDSALYLCASSFAAGGYEQYFGPGTRLTVT.